Below are 3 T cell receptor beta chains sequenced from a single sample in a study of sequential checkpoint blockade in melanoma. Treatment meaning: randomized to nivolumab then ipilimumab (arm A) or the reverse (arm B). Sequencing was performed with immunoSEQ multiplex PCR; in TCRdb, only in-frame clones are kept and a portion is missing. The table lists about 15,000 clones, 77% of them singletons. The material sequenced was CD8+ T cells sorted from blood (inferred from file names), taken from a patient given nivolumab and ipilimumab in sequence. These receptors all come from a human donor with melanoma.

This rearrangement joins TRBV7-9 to TRBJ2-2; TRBD1 agrees at 10 bases. V was clipped by 2 bases and J by 6 bases; unmatched bases: 6. The length of the CDR3 is 16 residues. Germline CDR1 reads SEHNR; CDR2 reads FQNEAQ (reference sequence). The CDR3 region has the DNA TGTGCCAGCAGCTTAACCACGGGACAGGGGTCCGGGGAGCTGTTTTTT. It specifies CASSLTTGQGSGELFF.

J is TRBJ2-2 and V is TRBV19; TRBD1 is a possible D gene (5 bases). Between the trimmed V and J ends, which lost 5 bases and 5 bases, there was a span of 15 bases. Germline V gene sequence: CDR1 LNHDA, CDR2 SQIVND (reference sequence). This CDR3 is built from 15 residues. CDR3 nucleotides: TGTGCCAGTAGTCGGAGTCAGGGTCGGACCGGGGAGCTGTTTTTT. Protein: CASSRSQGRTGELFF. Complete variable domain (other parts from reference TRBV19 and TRBJ2-2): DGGITQSPKYLFRKEGQNVTLSCEQNLNHDAMYWYRQDPGQGLRLIYYSQIVNDFQKGDIAEGYSVSREKKESFPLTVTSAQKNPTAFYLCASSRSQGRTGELFFGEGSRLTVL.

The chain is built from TRBV29-1 and TRBJ2-1, with unresolved D. CDR1 and CDR2 (germline): SQVTM, ANQGSEA. Trimming took 2 bases from V and 0 from J, leaving 11 bases between them. The CDR3 has 15 amino acids. CDR3 bases: TGCAGCGTTGAAACGGGTGATAGCTCCTACAATGAGCAGTTCTTC. Its protein product is CSVETGDSSYNEQFF.